This T cell receptor beta chain was documented in a study of CD8 T cells in Susac syndrome (dated by TCRdb to 2018 to 2020). In the study overall: The study used repertoire sequencing to test whether antigen drove CD8+ T cell activation and differentiation in Susac syndrome. The clonality of the CD8+ T cell repertoire was compared across 12 healthy donors, some 14 Susac syndrome patients and under 18 multiple sclerosis patients. Results and caveats for the whole study, not just this receptor: The TCR sequencing and HLA analysis was acknowledged to have included a relatively small number of individuals.

Turning to this clonotype: Its antigen is currently not known. Per-nucleotide qualities are absent, and no much larger clonotype sits a single base away.

RNA was extracted with the RNeasy kit and roughly 0.45 to 1 ug was reverse transcribed using random hexamers. The immunoSEQ multiplex PCR assay, covering 54 Vbeta and 13 Jbeta segments, was used to amplify TCR beta CDR3 regions. To correct PCR amplification bias, a synthetic template baseline was used for both primer optimization and computational correction. Per the original workflow: Reads were assigned to V, D and J genes according to IMGT and analyzed in immunoSEQ Analyzer, with only productive sequences retained. Clonality was calculated as one minus the Shannon entropy normalized by log2 of the number of productive unique sequences. Public and private clones were assessed among the 100 most prevalent clones of each patient and control. A clone was defined as Susac-specific if it was absent from the healthy and MS cohorts, from around 960 published viral clones and from other ImmuneACCESS disease sequences. TCRdb handled the public reads itself, with Q25 trimming in fastp and clone calling in MiXCR, and kept productive beta chains. Rows are combined by CDR3 protein, so each entry shows the most common genes and DNA. TCRdb, not the authors, supplied the V and J calls. Recorded for this sample are about 280,000 distinct CDR3 sequences; 70% to 90% of them occurred a single time. About 0.11% of the sample comes from the top ten.

CDR1 and CDR2 are drawn from the germline V gene: MNHEY, SVGAGI. The germline ends are 14 bases apart after V is trimmed by 2 bases and J by 4 bases. The CDR3 has 15 amino acids, counting the end cysteine and phenylalanine. The only DNA kept is the CDR3, 45 bases in frame from the first base. Peripheral blood CD8+ and CD4+ T cells from healthy donors, Susac syndrome patients and multiple sclerosis patients were profiled using high-throughput TCR beta sequencing. The multiple sclerosis controls were treatment-naive patients whose relapsing-remitting disease, either stable or active, fulfilled the revised McDonald criteria. Bulk CD8+ and CD4+ T cells were purified by magnetic negative isolation, whereas CD8+ TEMRA cells were enriched by FACS. Blood was collected in EDTA tubes and processed within 24 hours, with PBMCs isolated through density gradient centrifugation. PBMCs intended for TCR sequencing were cryopreserved in liquid nitrogen and thawed later in a water bath at 37 degrees C. The sorted or isolated CD4+, CD8+ and CD8+ TEMRA cells reached a purity of at least 90%.

The rearrangement joined TRBV6-5 to TRBJ2-5; TRBD2 is a possible D gene, resting on 6 matching bases. The receptor was derived from a human donor with multiple sclerosis. Material: CD8+ T cells from PBMCs. The CDR3 region reads CASSYGGLYGETQYF. The DNA sequence reads TGTGCCAGCAGTTACGGAGGGCTTTACGGAGAGACCCAGTACTTC.